The TCR beta chain described here comes from a study of glioma-infiltrating T cells after dendritic cell vaccination. The germline CDR1 and CDR2 sequences are SGHNT and YYREEE (reference sequence). The V gene lost 4 bases and the J gene lost 0 bases, with 12 bases spanning the gap. CDR3 length: 15 residues. The immunoSEQ assay amplified TCRB CDR3 from up to 2 ug DNA. Sequencing used immunoSEQ multiplex PCR; TCRdb keeps in-frame clones, though not all of them. The table has about 64,000 clones, roughly 80% seen once; the top ten hold less than 9.5%. Selection required adequate fresh-frozen tumor tissue plus more than two years' survival data. No glioblastoma patient carried an isocitrate dehydrogenase mutation. As for this clone: The target antigen is unknown.

Findings of the study overall: Longer survival after dendritic cell vaccination followed higher pretreatment TIL content.

This rearrangement joins TRBV5-4 to TRBJ2-3; D unclear. This receptor was identified in a human donor with glioblastoma. The specimen comprised blood, sampled before dendritic cell vaccination. The CDR3 coding sequence is TGTGCCAGCAGCACGGAATTGACTAGCACAGATACGCAGTATTTT. This translates into CASSTELTSTDTQYF. The entire variable domain, with the rest obtained from reference TRBV5-4 and TRBJ2-3, is as follows: ETGVTQSPTHLIKTRGQQVTLRCSSQSGHNTVSWYQQALGQGPQFIFQYYREEENGRGNFPPRFSGLQFPNYSSELNVNALELDDSALYLCASSTELTSTDTQYFGPGTRLTVL.